This TCR beta chain was obtained from a study of neurological immune-mediated disorders. About the research overall: Relapsing-remitting patients made up most of the roughly 35 multiple sclerosis patients, and secondary progressive patients made up 3.

This clonotype was observed at least ten times. From 15-18 subjects, every sequencing run obtained over 200 million TCR-beta sequences. TCRdb re-analysed the 5' RACE reads in MiXCR, keeping a single row per CDR3 protein. The sample has tens of thousands of distinct CDR3 sequences, about 2.5% seen once. The CDR3 sequence is 15 residues long. V lost 2 bases and J lost 5; bases outside the gene matches: 6. From germline, CDR1 is LGHNA and CDR2 YSLEER. The receptor was derived from a man between 45 and 60 years old with multiple sclerosis. V gene TRBV4-3 combines with J gene TRBJ1-5; 7 positions match TRBD1. Sequencing input: PBMCs. The CDR3 loop reads CASSQFVTGDQPQHF. The CDR3 DNA reads as TGCGCCAGCAGCCAATTCGTAACAGGGGATCAGCCCCAGCATTTT.